This T cell receptor beta chain is drawn from a study of blood T cell repertoires in COVID-19. Study information: Sources were T cells, B-cell-depleted T cells, or PBMCs; the material itself was cDNA or gDNA.

The V gene's germline CDR1 is LNHDA and CDR2 SQIVND (reference sequence). This CDR3 has 14 amino acids. V was trimmed by 5 bases and J by 6 bases, leaving 15 bases between them. Methods used by the authors: How many nucleated cells were present was estimated from reference gene primer amplification. Clones were read by immunoSEQ multiplex PCR, and TCRdb kept only the in-frame ones, dropping some. The V and J calls and clone size were taken over from that table, and D and trimming were inferred from the DNA. Among about 310,000 clones, roughly 90% were seen once, and the ten largest hold approximately 2.9%.

The sample was peripheral blood. The chain has TRBV19 and TRBJ2-3; perhaps TRBD2 as D (6 bases). This clonotype originated in a woman aged 25 to 39 with COVID-19, enrolled during active disease. CDR3: CASSLSAEGDTQYF. In DNA form, the CDR3 reads TGTGCCAGTAGTCTGTCGGCGGAGGGGGATACGCAGTATTTT.